Sequencing of this TCR beta chain was carried out in a study of cytomegalovirus exposure and HLA in healthy donors. Worth noting for this clone: The same CDR3 can be traced to other DNA sequences in this sample.

Although they were nominally healthy when sampled, donors likely had unrecorded immune exposures. CDR1 and CDR2 from the germline V gene are SGHNT and YYREEE (reference sequence). CDR3 size: 16 residues. V trimming: 2 bases; J trimming: 1 base; junction bases outside the gene matches: 8. Vbeta (60) and Jbeta (13) primers were used in the PCR. Clones were read by immunoSEQ multiplex PCR, and TCRdb kept only the in-frame ones, dropping some. The repertoire holds 130,000 or so clones, with approximately 71% as singletons. The specimen sequenced was PBMCs. This sequence originates from a man aged 35-49 years in good health and CMV-seronegative. This chain uses TRBV5-4 with TRBJ2-5; 7 nucleotides line up with TRBD2. CDR3 loop: CASSLSSGPPQETQYF. Written as DNA, the CDR3 is TGTGCCAGCAGCTTATCTAGCGGCCCTCCCCAAGAGACCCAGTACTTC.